This TCR beta chain derives from a study of T-cell reconstitution after alpha-beta-depleted transplantation in children. Researchers prepared the TCRbeta library using unique molecular identifiers, the study reports. Via MiXCR, TCRdb re-called the PCR reads, giving one row per CDR3 protein. The data show just under 250,000 distinct CDR3 sequences, roughly 25% seen once. The sample holds many counts of this clonotype. V was trimmed by 3 bases and J by 9 bases, leaving 15 bases between them. The CDR3 has 14 amino acids. The rearrangement joins TRBV12-3 or TRBV12-4 to TRBJ2-1; the D gene is possibly TRBD1 (5 bases). Sequencing used PBMCs, obtained before TCRalphabeta/CD19-depleted stem cell transplant. The clonotype was recovered from a girl aged 2 to 10 with Fanconi anemia, due to receive a stem cell transplant. CDR3 amino acids: CASSFGDSAFEQFF. CDR3 DNA sequence: TGTGCCAGCAGTTTTGGCGACAGTGCCTTTGAGCAGTTCTTC.